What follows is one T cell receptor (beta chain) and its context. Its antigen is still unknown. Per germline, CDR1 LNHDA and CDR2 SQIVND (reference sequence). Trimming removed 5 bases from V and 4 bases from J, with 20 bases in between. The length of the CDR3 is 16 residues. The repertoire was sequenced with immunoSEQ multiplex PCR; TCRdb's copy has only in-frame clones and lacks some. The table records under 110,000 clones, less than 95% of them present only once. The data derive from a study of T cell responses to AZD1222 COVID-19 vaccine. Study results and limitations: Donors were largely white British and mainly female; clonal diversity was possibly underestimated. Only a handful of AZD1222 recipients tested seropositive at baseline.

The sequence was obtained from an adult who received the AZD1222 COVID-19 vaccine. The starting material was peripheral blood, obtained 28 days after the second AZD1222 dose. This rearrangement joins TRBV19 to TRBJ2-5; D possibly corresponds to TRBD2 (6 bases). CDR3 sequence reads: CASSGLPEGKRETQYF. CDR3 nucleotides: TGTGCCAGTAGTGGACTCCCGGAGGGTAAAAGAGAGACCCAGTACTTC.